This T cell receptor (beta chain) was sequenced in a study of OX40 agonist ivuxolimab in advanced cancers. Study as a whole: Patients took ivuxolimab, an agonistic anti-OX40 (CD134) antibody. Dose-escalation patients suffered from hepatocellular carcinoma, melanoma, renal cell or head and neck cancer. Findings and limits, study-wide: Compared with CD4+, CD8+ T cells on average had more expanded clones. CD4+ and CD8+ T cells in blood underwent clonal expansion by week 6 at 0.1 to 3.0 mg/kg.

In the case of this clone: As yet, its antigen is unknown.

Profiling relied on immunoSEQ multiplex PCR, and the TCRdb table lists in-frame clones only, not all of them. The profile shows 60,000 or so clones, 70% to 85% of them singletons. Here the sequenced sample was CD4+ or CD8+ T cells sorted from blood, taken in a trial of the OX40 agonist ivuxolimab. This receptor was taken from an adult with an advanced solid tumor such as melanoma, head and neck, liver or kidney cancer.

The CDR3 region has the DNA TGTGCCAGCGGAGACAGGCCAAATAATGAAAAACTGTTTTTT. Protein: CASGDRPNNEKLFF. The V gene is TRBV6-5, the J gene TRBJ1-4, with a tentative D call TRBD1 (6 bases). Trimming shortened V by 8 bases and J by 4 bases, and 14 bases separated the two germline ends. The CDR3 is 14 residues long. Germline lookup yields CDR1 MNHEY and CDR2 SVGAGI.